This TCR beta chain was retrieved from a study of shared clonotypes between healthy human individuals. This CDR3 has 14 amino acids. CDR1 and CDR2 (germline): SGHNT, YYREEE (reference sequence). With 0 bases clipped from V and 2 bases from J, the junction kept 0 bases outside the gene matches. Sequencing was performed with immunoSEQ multiplex PCR; in TCRdb, only in-frame clones are kept and a portion is missing. The sample includes 2 million to 2.5 million clones, about 90% of them seen just once. Sequenced input: naive CD4+ T cells from PBMCs. The subset: CD45RA+ positively selected. The V and J genes are TRBV5-4 and TRBJ1-2; 8 nucleotides match TRBD1. The sequence derives from a man younger than 35 in good health. Some clones in this sample may be carry-over from other donors' samples. The CDR3 spells CASSLGTGNYGYTF. The DNA for the CDR3 is TGTGCCAGCAGCTTGGGGACAGGGAACTATGGCTACACCTTC.